The present TCR beta chain was sequenced within a study of identifying expanded T cells in peripheral blood. Findings and limits, study-wide: About 1.2 clones differed between technical replicates, versus 16.4 and 19 over time. Across healthy donors, higher total template counts meant significantly greater approximately two-week count variance.

Clones were read by immunoSEQ multiplex PCR, and TCRdb kept only the in-frame ones, dropping some. The sample consists of about 78,000 clones, roughly four fifths of them appearing once. V was clipped by 5 bases and J by 6 bases, with 7 bases between them. Germline V gives CDR1 SEHNR, CDR2 FQNEAQ (reference sequence). The CDR3 runs 11 residues. With respect to this clone: Its specificity is unknown.

During the collection period, no donor immune events like infections were recorded. The source of this sequence is a person between 18 and 75 years old in good health. The specimen was blood. V is TRBV7-9 and J is TRBJ1-1; no clear D gene. For the CDR3, the DNA is TGTGCCAGCAGCCCTACCTCTGAAGCTTTCTTT. It codes for CASSPTSEAFF. Full variable domain (missing parts from reference TRBV7-9 and TRBJ1-1): DTGVSQNPRHKITKRGQNVTFRCDPISEHNRLYWYRQTLGQGPEFLTYFQNEAQLEKSRLLSDRFSAERPKGSFSTLEIQRTEQGDSAMYLCASSPTSEAFFGQGTRLTVV.